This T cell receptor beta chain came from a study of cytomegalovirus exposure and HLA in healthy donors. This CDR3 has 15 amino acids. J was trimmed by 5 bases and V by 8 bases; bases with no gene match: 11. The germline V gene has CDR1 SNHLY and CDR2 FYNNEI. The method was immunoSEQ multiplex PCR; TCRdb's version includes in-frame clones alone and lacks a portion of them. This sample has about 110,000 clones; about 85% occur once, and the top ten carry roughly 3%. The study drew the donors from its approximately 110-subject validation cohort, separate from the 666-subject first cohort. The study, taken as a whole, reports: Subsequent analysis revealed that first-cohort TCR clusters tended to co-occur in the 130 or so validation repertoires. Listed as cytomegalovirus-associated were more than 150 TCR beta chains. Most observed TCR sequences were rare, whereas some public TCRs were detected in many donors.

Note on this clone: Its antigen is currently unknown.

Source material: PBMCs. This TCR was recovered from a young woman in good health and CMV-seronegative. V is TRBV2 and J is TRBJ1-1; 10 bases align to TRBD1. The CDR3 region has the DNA TGTGCCAGCCCGCCGGACAGGGGGTTTCGGACTGAAGCTTTCTTT. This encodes CASPPDRGFRTEAFF.